A selection of T cell receptor beta chains follows, all from one sample in a study of T cell changes during pregnancy in multiple sclerosis. The repertoire was sequenced with immunoSEQ multiplex PCR; TCRdb's copy has only in-frame clones and lacks some. In the table there are roughly 63,000 clones, roughly 91% of which are singletons. The sample here was peripheral blood, taken in the second trimester of pregnancy. Receptors were obtained from a female donor in good health, enrolled as a control in a pregnancy study. Each CDR3 is given with its conserved first and last residue. The D gene is left open where the match is weak.

j_gene: TRBJ2-7
v_gene: TRBV16
d_gene: TRBD1
len: 14
CDR3aa: CASSPGTGNYEQYF
CDR3nt: TGTGCCAGCAGCCCCGGGACAGGGAACTACGAGCAGTACTTC

j_gene: TRBJ2-7
v_gene: TRBV27
d_gene: NA
len: 16
CDR3aa: CASSGVKAGIPYEQYF
CDR3nt: TGTGCCAGCAGTGGGGTAAAGGCAGGGATACCTTACGAGCAGTACTTC

j_gene: TRBJ2-1
v_gene: TRBV5-6
d_gene: NA
len: 13
CDR3aa: CASSLYGGGEQFF
CDR3nt: TGTGCCAGCAGCTTGTATGGGGGCGGTGAGCAGTTCTTC

j_gene: TRBJ2-7
v_gene: TRBV13
d_gene: TRBD2
len: 15
CDR3aa: CASSTSGKPFYEQYF
CDR3nt: TGTGCCAGCAGCACTAGCGGGAAGCCTTTCTACGAGCAGTACTTC

j_gene: TRBJ1-6
v_gene: TRBV30
d_gene: TRBD1
len: 14
CDR3aa: CAWSPGQGDSPLHF
CDR3nt: TGTGCCTGGAGCCCGGGACAGGGTGATTCACCCCTCCACTTT

j_gene: TRBJ2-6
v_gene: TRBV15
d_gene: NA
len: 14
CDR3aa: CATSTGYGANVLTF
CDR3nt: TGTGCCACCAGCACCGGGTACGGGGCCAACGTCCTGACTTTC

j_gene: TRBJ1-2
v_gene: TRBV11-2
d_gene: NA
len: 15
CDR3aa: CASSLEAAVREGYTF
CDR3nt: TGTGCCAGCAGCTTAGAGGCGGCGGTCAGAGAGGGCTACACCTTC

j_gene: TRBJ2-1
v_gene: TRBV15
d_gene: NA
len: 17
CDR3aa: CATSRSGDRRGYNEQFF
CDR3nt: TGTGCCACCAGCAGATCCGGAGACAGGAGAGGCTACAATGAGCAGTTCTTC

j_gene: TRBJ2-3
v_gene: TRBV9
d_gene: NA
len: 11
CDR3aa: CASSPGDTQYF
CDR3nt: TGTGCCAGCAGCCCCGGAGATACGCAGTATTTT

j_gene: TRBJ2-7
v_gene: TRBV28
d_gene: TRBD1
len: 19
CDR3aa: CASSSHRGPAGGKSYEQYF
CDR3nt: TGTGCCAGCAGTTCCCATAGGGGGCCGGCTGGGGGTAAAAGCTACGAGCAGTACTTC

j_gene: TRBJ1-2
v_gene: TRBV28
d_gene: TRBD1
len: 14
CDR3aa: CASSFLTGNYGYTF
CDR3nt: TGTGCCAGCAGTTTCCTGACAGGGAACTATGGCTACACCTTC

j_gene: TRBJ2-7
v_gene: TRBV7-6
d_gene: NA
len: 15
CDR3aa: CASSSSPGRAYEQYF
CDR3nt: TGTGCCAGCAGCTCCTCACCGGGCAGGGCCTACGAGCAGTACTTC

j_gene: TRBJ1-3
v_gene: TRBV9
d_gene: NA
len: 20
CDR3aa: CASSVEVGRVACSSGNTIYF
CDR3nt: TGTGCCAGCAGCGTAGAGGTGGGGAGGGTCGCCTGCTCCTCTGGAAACACCATATATTTT

j_gene: TRBJ1-6
v_gene: TRBV6-4
d_gene: NA
len: 13
CDR3aa: CASSVTDNSPLHF
CDR3nt: TGTGCCAGCAGTGTAACTGATAATTCACCCCTCCACTTT

j_gene: TRBJ2-3
v_gene: TRBV6-6
d_gene: TRBD2
len: 15
CDR3aa: CASSKGAGGSDTQYF
CDR3nt: TGTGCCAGCTCTAAAGGAGCGGGAGGGTCAGATACGCAGTATTTT

j_gene: TRBJ2-7
v_gene: TRBV28
d_gene: NA
len: 13
CDR3aa: CASSQGRNYEQYF
CDR3nt: TGTGCCAGCAGCCAAGGCAGGAACTACGAGCAGTACTTC

j_gene: TRBJ2-5
v_gene: TRBV28
d_gene: TRBD2
len: 15
CDR3aa: CASSSPAGGQETQYF
CDR3nt: TGTGCCAGCAGTTCCCCTGCGGGAGGGCAAGAGACCCAGTACTTC

j_gene: TRBJ2-3
v_gene: TRBV5-6
d_gene: TRBD1
len: 16
CDR3aa: CASSTSRDRITDTQYF
CDR3nt: TGTGCCAGCAGCACATCACGGGACAGGATCACAGATACGCAGTATTTT

j_gene: TRBJ2-3
v_gene: TRBV18
d_gene: NA
len: 14
CDR3aa: CASSPWGVTDTQYF
CDR3nt: TGTGCCAGCTCACCATGGGGGGTCACAGATACGCAGTATTTT

j_gene: TRBJ2-5
v_gene: TRBV7-2
d_gene: TRBD2
len: 15
CDR3aa: CASSFTSGGDKTQYF
CDR3nt: TGTGCCAGCAGCTTCACTAGCGGGGGGGATAAGACCCAGTACTTC

j_gene: TRBJ2-2
v_gene: TRBV19
d_gene: NA
len: 14
CDR3aa: CASSVQGGGGELFF
CDR3nt: TGTGCCAGTAGTGTGCAGGGTGGTGGCGGGGAGCTGTTTTTT

j_gene: TRBJ1-1
v_gene: TRBV7-2
d_gene: TRBD1
len: 15
CDR3aa: CASSEGQGLVTEAFF
CDR3nt: TGTGCCAGCAGCGAGGGACAGGGGCTGGTCACTGAAGCTTTCTTT